The text below deals with one T cell receptor beta chain. After removal of 3 bases from V and 1 base from J, the junction contained 12 bases not matched to a gene. Per germline, CDR1 LNHDA and CDR2 SQIVND (reference sequence). This CDR3 has 17 residues. This specimen comes from a study of cytomegalovirus exposure and HLA in healthy donors. The PCR was carried out with 60 Vbeta primers and 13 Jbeta primers. TCRdb's table, derived via immunoSEQ multiplex PCR, lists solely in-frame clones and lacks some. The table lists around 40,000 clones, 87% of them singletons, with 6.5% to 9.5% in the top ten. Sequences were obtained from PBMCs. The V gene is TRBV19, the J gene TRBJ2-7; TRBD2 agrees at 7 bases. The receptor comes from a middle-aged woman in good health and CMV-seropositive. CDR3 bases: TGTGCCAGTAGTATTGGCCTATCTAGCGGCGATTCCTACGAGCAGTACTTC. Its translation: CASSIGLSSGDSYEQYF. Filled out from reference TRBV19 and TRBJ2-7, the complete variable domain reads DGGITQSPKYLFRKEGQNVTLSCEQNLNHDAMYWYRQDPGQGLRLIYYSQIVNDFQKGDIAEGYSVSREKKESFPLTVTSAQKNPTAFYLCASSIGLSSGDSYEQYFGPGTRLTVT.